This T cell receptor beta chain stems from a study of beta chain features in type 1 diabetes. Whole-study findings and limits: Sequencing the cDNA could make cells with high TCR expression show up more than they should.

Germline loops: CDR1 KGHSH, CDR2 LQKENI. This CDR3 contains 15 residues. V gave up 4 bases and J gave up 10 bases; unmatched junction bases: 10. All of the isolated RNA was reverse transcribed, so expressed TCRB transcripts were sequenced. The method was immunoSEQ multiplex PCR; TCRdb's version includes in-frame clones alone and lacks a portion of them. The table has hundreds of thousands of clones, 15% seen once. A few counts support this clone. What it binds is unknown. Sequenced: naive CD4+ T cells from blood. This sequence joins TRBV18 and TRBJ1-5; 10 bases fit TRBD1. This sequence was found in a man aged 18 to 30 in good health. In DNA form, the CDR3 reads TGTGCCAGCTCACGCAGGGGACAGGGGATTGATCCCCAGCATTTT. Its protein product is CASSRRGQGIDPQHF.